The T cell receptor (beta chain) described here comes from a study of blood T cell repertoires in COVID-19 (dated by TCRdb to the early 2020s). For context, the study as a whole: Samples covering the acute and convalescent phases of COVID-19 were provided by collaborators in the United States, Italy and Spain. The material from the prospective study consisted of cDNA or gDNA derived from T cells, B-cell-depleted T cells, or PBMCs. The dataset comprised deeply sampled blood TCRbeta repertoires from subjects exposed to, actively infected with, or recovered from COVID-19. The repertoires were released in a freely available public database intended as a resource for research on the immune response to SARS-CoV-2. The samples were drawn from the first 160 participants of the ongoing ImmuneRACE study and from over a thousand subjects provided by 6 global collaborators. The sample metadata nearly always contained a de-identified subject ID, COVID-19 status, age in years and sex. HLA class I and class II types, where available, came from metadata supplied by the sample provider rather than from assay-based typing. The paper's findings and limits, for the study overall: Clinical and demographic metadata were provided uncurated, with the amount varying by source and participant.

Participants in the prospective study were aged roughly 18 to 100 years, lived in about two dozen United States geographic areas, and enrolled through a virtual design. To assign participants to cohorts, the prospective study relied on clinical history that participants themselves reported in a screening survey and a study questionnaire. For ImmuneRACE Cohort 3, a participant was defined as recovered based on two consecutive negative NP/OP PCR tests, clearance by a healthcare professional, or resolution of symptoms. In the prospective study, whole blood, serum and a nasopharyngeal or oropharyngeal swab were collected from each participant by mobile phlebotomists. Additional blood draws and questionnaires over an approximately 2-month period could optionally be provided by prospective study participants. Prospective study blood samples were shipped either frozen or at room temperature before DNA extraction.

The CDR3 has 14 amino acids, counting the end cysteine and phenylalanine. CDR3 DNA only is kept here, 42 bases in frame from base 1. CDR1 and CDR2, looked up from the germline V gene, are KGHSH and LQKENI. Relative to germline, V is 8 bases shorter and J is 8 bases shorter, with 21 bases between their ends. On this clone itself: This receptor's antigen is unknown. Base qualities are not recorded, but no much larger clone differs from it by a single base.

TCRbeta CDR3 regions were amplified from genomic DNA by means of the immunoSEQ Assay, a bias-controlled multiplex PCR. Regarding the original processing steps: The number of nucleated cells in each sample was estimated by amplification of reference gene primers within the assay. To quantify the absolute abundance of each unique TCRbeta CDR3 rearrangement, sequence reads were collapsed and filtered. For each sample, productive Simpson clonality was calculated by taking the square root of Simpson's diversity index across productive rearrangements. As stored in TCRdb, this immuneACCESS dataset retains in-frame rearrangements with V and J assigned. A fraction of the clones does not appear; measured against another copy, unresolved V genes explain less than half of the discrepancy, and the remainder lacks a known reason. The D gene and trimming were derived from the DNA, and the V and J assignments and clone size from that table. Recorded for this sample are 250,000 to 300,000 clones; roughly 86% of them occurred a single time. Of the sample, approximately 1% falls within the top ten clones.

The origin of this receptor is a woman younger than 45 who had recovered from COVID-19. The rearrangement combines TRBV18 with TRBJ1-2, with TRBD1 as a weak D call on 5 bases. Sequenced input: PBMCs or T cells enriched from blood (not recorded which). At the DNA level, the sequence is TGTGCCAGCCAAGACTTTGGTGGGGCGCGAGGCTACACCTTC. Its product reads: CASQDFGGARGYTF.